Below, one T cell receptor beta chain is given with its context. Its antigen is not identified. These data come from a study of cytotoxic CD8 clonotypes in ibrutinib-treated CLL. Across the whole study: There were about 12 relapsed/refractory patients and some 15 treatment-naive patients, and around 17 were IGHV unmutated. Response samples were drawn at a median of approximately 11 months of treatment, range 6 to 36. General study findings and limits: A rise in clonality was seen at ibrutinib response, and a fall back toward baseline was seen at progression.

Deep sequencing aimed at 1 in 200,000 to 1 in 1 million T cells' resolution. TCRdb's copy holds only in-frame clones and misses some; the assay was immunoSEQ multiplex PCR. This sample has around 250,000 clones, with roughly 74% found just once. The clonotype originates from a human donor with chronic lymphocytic leukemia. This specimen was PBMCs, taken after 24 months of ibrutinib treatment.

This CDR3 is CASSQSRWGRSEKLFF. DNA for the CDR3: TGTGCCAGCAGCCAGAGTCGATGGGGTAGGAGTGAAAAACTGTTTTTT. The chain combines TRBV14 with TRBJ1-4; D is ambiguous. From germline, CDR1 is SGHDN and CDR2 FVKESK. V lost 3 bases and J lost 7, with 18 bases in between. CDR3 size: 16 residues.